This T cell receptor (beta chain) comes out of a study of cytotoxic CD8 clonotypes in ibrutinib-treated CLL. Germline loops: CDR1 LGHNA, CDR2 YNFKEQ. The CDR3 has 16 residues. V shed 1 base and J 0 bases; nucleotides not matched to a gene: 2. For this clone: No antigen is known for it.

Study-level findings and limits: Public clonotypes (which were uncommon) either contracted or remained stable on treatment. Baseline clonality exceeded age-matched healthy donors and tracked circulating CD8+ T-cell counts.

The data were produced by immunoSEQ multiplex PCR, yet TCRdb's version contains in-frame clones alone and is incomplete. This table holds roughly 200,000 clones, about 72% found once. This specimen consisted of PBMCs, obtained after 24 months of ibrutinib treatment. This TCR derives from a human donor with chronic lymphocytic leukemia. The chain combines TRBV4-2 with TRBJ2-1; 8 bases fit TRBD2. CDR3 nucleotides: TGTGCCAGCAGCCAAGTAGCGGGAAGCTCCTACAATGAGCAGTTCTTC. Its protein product is CASSQVAGSSYNEQFF.